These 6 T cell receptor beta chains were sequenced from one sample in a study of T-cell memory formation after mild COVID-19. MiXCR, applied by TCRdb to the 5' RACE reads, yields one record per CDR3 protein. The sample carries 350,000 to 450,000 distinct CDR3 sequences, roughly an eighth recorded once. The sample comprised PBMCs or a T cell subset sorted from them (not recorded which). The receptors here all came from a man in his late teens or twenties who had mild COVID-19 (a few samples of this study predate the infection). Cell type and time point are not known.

CDR3 nucleotides: TGTGCCAGCAGTATAGGACCGACAGGTTACAATTCACCCCTCCACTTT. Translating gives CASSIGPTGYNSPLHF. The V call is TRBV12-3 or TRBV12-4, the J call TRBJ1-6; possibly TRBD1 for D (6 bases). V was cut by 5 bases and J by 7 bases, with 18 bases left in between. This CDR3 is built from 16 residues.

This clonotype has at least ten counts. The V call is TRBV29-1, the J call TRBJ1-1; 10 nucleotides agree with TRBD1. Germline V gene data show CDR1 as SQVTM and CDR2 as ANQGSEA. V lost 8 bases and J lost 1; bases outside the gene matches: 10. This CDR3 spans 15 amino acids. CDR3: CSSRDRGLRNTEAFF. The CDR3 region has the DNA TGCAGCTCGCGGGACAGGGGTTTACGGAACACTGAAGCTTTCTTT.

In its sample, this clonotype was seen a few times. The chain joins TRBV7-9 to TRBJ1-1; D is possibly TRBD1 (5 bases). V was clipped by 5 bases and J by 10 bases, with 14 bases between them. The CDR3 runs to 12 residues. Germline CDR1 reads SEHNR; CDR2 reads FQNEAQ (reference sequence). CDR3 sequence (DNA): TGTGCCAGCAGCGTTGACGGGGGGATAGCTTTCTTT. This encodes CASSVDGGIAFF.

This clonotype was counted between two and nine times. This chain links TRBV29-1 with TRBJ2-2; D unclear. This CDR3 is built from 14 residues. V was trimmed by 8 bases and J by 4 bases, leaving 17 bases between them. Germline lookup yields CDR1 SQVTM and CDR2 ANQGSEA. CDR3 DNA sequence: TGCAGCACAAGAGGAGAGCACACCACCGGGGAGCTGTTTTTT. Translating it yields CSTRGEHTTGELFF.

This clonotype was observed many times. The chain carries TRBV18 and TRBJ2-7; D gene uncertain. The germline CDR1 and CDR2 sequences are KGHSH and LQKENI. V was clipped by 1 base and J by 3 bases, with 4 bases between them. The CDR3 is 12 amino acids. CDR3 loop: CASSPRSYEQYV. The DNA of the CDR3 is TGTGCCAGCTCACCACGGAGCTACGAGCAGTACGTC.

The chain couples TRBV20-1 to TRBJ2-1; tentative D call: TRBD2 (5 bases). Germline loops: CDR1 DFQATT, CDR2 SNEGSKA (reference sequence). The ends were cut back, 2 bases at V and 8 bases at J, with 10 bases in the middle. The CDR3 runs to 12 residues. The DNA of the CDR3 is TGCAGTGCTAGATTGAGCGGCTATGAGCAGTTCTTC. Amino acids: CSARLSGYEQFF.